What follows describes a single T cell receptor beta chain. The identical CDR3 is also encoded by other nucleotide sequences in the sample. The data belong to a study of blood T cell repertoires in COVID-19. Looking at the study overall: Donors in the United States, Italy and Spain gave samples during acute or convalescent COVID-19. PBMCs, B-cell-depleted T cells, or T cells were the source of the cDNA or gDNA that made up the material.

Original processing notes: How many nucleated cells were present was estimated from reference gene primer amplification. Sequencing used immunoSEQ multiplex PCR; TCRdb keeps in-frame clones, though not all of them. V and J calls and clone size come straight from that table; D and trimming were deduced from the DNA. This table holds roughly 88,000 clones, roughly 85% found once. The CDR3 extends over 11 amino acids. Germline CDR1 reads DFQATT; CDR2 reads SNEGSKA (reference sequence). Trimming took 0 bases from V and 4 from J, leaving 4 bases between them. Specimen: peripheral blood. The sequence came from a woman aged 60-75 years with COVID-19, enrolled during active disease. The gene calls are TRBV20-1 and TRBJ2-7; D gene uncertain. CDR3 DNA: TGCAGTGCTAGAGATTCTTACGAGCAGTACTTC. Amino acids: CSARDSYEQYF.